The next 15 T cell receptor beta chains were all read from a single sample in a study of CD8 T cells in Susac syndrome. A quantity of roughly 0.5 to 1 ug RNA underwent reverse transcription using random hexamers. TCRdb itself ran the immunoSEQ multiplex PCR reads through MiXCR, one entry per CDR3 protein. The data contain around 110,000 distinct CDR3 sequences, roughly 95% of them singletons. Sequencing was performed on CD8+ T cells from PBMCs. The source is a human donor with Susac syndrome.

The chain carries TRBV7-6 and TRBJ2-5; D is perhaps TRBD1 or TRBD2 (6 bases each). Trimming shortened V by 3 bases and J by 2 bases, and 13 bases separated the two germline ends. Per germline, CDR1 SGHVS and CDR2 FNYEAQ. The length of the CDR3 is 15 residues. In nucleotides, the CDR3 is TGTGCCAGCAGCTTTGCCTGGGGGGCACAAGAGACCCAGTACTTC. It is translated as CASSFAWGAQETQYF.

The chain joins TRBV20-1 to TRBJ2-7; unclear D gene. The germline V gene encodes CDR1 DFQATT and CDR2 SNEGSKA (reference sequence). The CDR3 totals 15 residues. V lost 4 bases and J lost 6, with 22 bases in between. Here the CDR3 DNA reads TGCAGTGCTAAGGGTGCCCTTAGTTCTTTGGGCGAGCAGTACTTC. This encodes CSAKGALSSLGEQYF.

CDR3 residues: CASMGQSQETQYF. For the CDR3, the DNA is TGTGCCAGCATGGGACAGTCGCAAGAGACCCAGTACTTC. The chain employs TRBV12-3 or TRBV12-4 and TRBJ2-5; 7 bases line up with TRBD1. Trimming at V came to 7 bases and at J to 2 bases, leaving 4 bases not matched to a gene. The CDR3 is 13 amino acids.

V gene TRBV11-2 combines with J gene TRBJ2-6; possibly TRBD1 for D (5 bases). The CDR3 consists of 18 residues. In germline, CDR1 is SGHAT, CDR2 FQNNGV. V was pared by 5 bases and J by 0 bases, with 17 bases between. The CDR3 DNA follows: TGTGCCAGCAGCCCTACTTGGGGCCCTAGCTCTGGGGCCAACGTCCTGACTTTC. This translates into CASSPTWGPSSGANVLTF.

The rearrangement links TRBV19 to TRBJ2-1; tentatively, D is TRBD1 (6 bases). The V end lost 3 bases, the J end lost 2 bases, and 8 bases lay between the germline ends. Germline V gene sequence: CDR1 LNHDA, CDR2 SQIVND (reference sequence). This CDR3 contains 14 residues. The CDR3 loop reads CASSMRTAYNEQFF. The CDR3 DNA follows: TGTGCCAGTAGTATGAGGACAGCCTACAATGAGCAGTTCTTC.

The rearrangement joins TRBV6-2 or TRBV6-3 to TRBJ2-7; TRBD1 or TRBD2 may be the D gene (6 bases each). This CDR3 is built from 12 residues. Germline lookup yields CDR1 MNHEY and CDR2 SVGEGT. V was clipped by 4 bases and J by 5 bases, with 9 bases between them. The CDR3 here is CASSLGGNEQYF. The CDR3 bases are TGTGCCAGCAGTTTGGGGGGCAACGAGCAGTACTTC.

V gene TRBV9 combines with J gene TRBJ2-5, with 8 bases fitting TRBD2. Germline V CDR1 and CDR2: SGDLS, YYNGEE. The CDR3 runs 15 residues. V gave up 1 base and J gave up 1 base; unmatched junction bases: 3. The CDR3 is CASSVYSGVQETQYF. CDR3 coding DNA: TGTGCCAGCAGCGTATATAGCGGGGTCCAAGAGACCCAGTACTTC.

The rearrangement links TRBV4-1 to TRBJ1-2; maybe TRBD1 (5 bases). Germline CDR1 MGHRA, CDR2 YSYEKL. V lost 1 base and J lost 4, with 13 bases in between. The CDR3 length is 15 residues. The CDR3 sequence is CASSQVVGLGYGYTF. CDR3 bases: TGCGCCAGCAGCCAAGTGGTGGGGCTAGGCTATGGCTACACCTTC.

The CDR3 is CASSQDGQYSNQPQHF. CDR3 coding DNA: TGCGCCAGCAGCCAAGATGGGCAGTATAGCAATCAGCCCCAGCATTTT. This rearrangement joins TRBV4-1 to TRBJ1-5; the D is unclear. The V end was cut by 0 bases, the J end by 0 bases, with 9 bases between. Per the germline V gene, CDR1 is MGHRA and CDR2 is YSYEKL. The CDR3 has 16 amino acids.

This chain connects TRBV11-1 to TRBJ1-1; 7 nucleotides agree with TRBD1. The trim removed 5 bases at V and 0 bases at J, leaving 6 bases unmatched. The germline V gene has CDR1 SGHAT and CDR2 FQDESV (reference sequence). CDR3 length: 15 amino acids. The CDR3 region has the DNA TGTGCCAGCAGCCACGGGACAGCCCTGAACACTGAAGCTTTCTTT. It codes for CASSHGTALNTEAFF.

The chain employs TRBV5-6 and TRBJ2-7; 8 nucleotides match TRBD1. The CDR3 covers 15 residues. CDR1 is SGHDT and CDR2 is YYEEEE in the germline V gene. V dropped 1 base and J dropped 0; count of bases not matched to a gene: 3. CDR3 protein: CASSLQGAYSYEQYF. The CDR3 DNA reads as TGTGCCAGCAGCTTGCAGGGGGCCTACTCCTACGAGCAGTACTTC.

The CDR3 nucleotides are TGCAGTGCTAGAGATCTTGCGGAGGACACTGAAGCTTTCTTT. Its translation: CSARDLAEDTEAFF. This rearrangement joins TRBV20-1 to TRBJ1-1; D is unclear. Germline V gives CDR1 DFQATT, CDR2 SNEGSKA (reference sequence). V was trimmed by 0 bases and J by 3 bases, leaving 11 bases between them. CDR3 length equals 14 residues.

This chain connects TRBV4-1 to TRBJ2-1, with TRBD2 matching over 11 bases. Germline CDR1 and CDR2: MGHRA and YSYEKL. The CDR3 is 17 residues long. J gave up 9 bases and V 1 base, and 11 bases lay outside the gene matches. CDR3 nucleotides: TGCGCCAGCAGCCAAGCGCGGAATAGCGGGGGGGCTGGTGAGCAGTTCTTC. It is translated as CASSQARNSGGAGEQFF.

The rearrangement joins TRBV5-1 to TRBJ2-7, with D unresolved. The CDR3 extends over 12 amino acids. Looked up from germline, CDR1 is SGHRS and CDR2 is YFSETQ. V lost 6 bases and J lost 0, with 7 bases in between. DNA of the CDR3: TGCGCCAGCACCGGAGACTCCTACGAGCAGTACTTC. Translated: CASTGDSYEQYF. The whole variable domain, remainder taken from reference TRBV5-1 and TRBJ2-7, is KAGVTQTPRYLIKTRGQQVTLSCSPISGHRSVSWYQQTPGQGLQFLFEYFSETQRNKGNFPGRFSGRQFSNSRSEMNVSTLELGDSALYLCASTGDSYEQYFGPGTRLTVT.

This chain uses TRBV5-6 with TRBJ1-1; unclear D gene. The V gene's germline CDR1 is SGHDT and CDR2 YYEEEE. The CDR3 runs to 15 residues. The germline V and J ends were trimmed by 0 bases and 1 base, with 10 bases remaining between them. The CDR3 DNA reads TGTGCCAGCAGCTTGGCGGGCGCGCCGAACACTGAAGCTTTCTTT. Protein sequence: CASSLAGAPNTEAFF.